This T cell receptor (beta chain) derives from a study of beta chain features in type 1 diabetes. Sorted populations were all over 95% pure. As to this clone: Its antigen is not known.

Findings and caveats of the study: The study found that naive, central memory and Treg TCRB repertoires appeared more similar in patients than in healthy donors. The study found moderately but significantly shorter TCRB CDR3s in all four CD4+ subsets of Type 1 diabetes patients. Short templates might get an advantage during PCR, and this would be equal in patients and controls.

Isolated RNA was reverse transcribed in full, so expressed TCRB transcripts were sequenced. Profiling relied on immunoSEQ multiplex PCR, and the TCRdb table lists in-frame clones only, not all of them. The sample lists some 48,000 clones; approximately 40% were seen once. There are 13 residues in the CDR3. With 3 bases removed from V and 5 bases from J, the gap between germline ends came to 11 bases. Germline V gene lookup returns CDR1 KGHSH and CDR2 LQKENI. Source material: stem cell memory CD4+ T cells from blood. The receptor was derived from a man aged 25-45 years with type 1 diabetes. This chain uses TRBV18 with TRBJ2-7; TRBD1 might be the D (5 bases). CDR3 coding DNA: TGTGCCAGCTCACCGGCAGGGCAGCACGAGCAGTACTTC. It codes for CASSPAGQHEQYF.